This is a list of T cell receptor beta chains from one sample in a study of T cell changes during pregnancy in multiple sclerosis. Only in-frame clones appear in the TCRdb table, and some are missing; sequencing was by immunoSEQ multiplex PCR. The top ten hold 0.47% of the sample, which has about 36,000 clones, 91% seen once. This sample comprised CD4+ T cells from peripheral blood mononuclear cells, obtained in the second trimester of pregnancy. The receptors originated from a female donor in good health, enrolled as a control in a pregnancy study. Both conserved end residues are part of each CDR3. Size is stated for part of the rows, as once, few or many counts, or as a class when the clone is expanded.

v_call	j_call	clone_size	cdr3_aa
TRBV28	TRBJ1-1	.	CASTNSLGGATEAFF
TRBV29-1	TRBJ1-1	.	CSVGLGGGNTEAFF
TRBV28	TRBJ1-5	.	CASSFNSGTGGRQPQHF
TRBV6-1	TRBJ1-2	few	CASSEDSAANYGYTF
TRBV7-9	TRBJ1-4	.	CASSLIQGNEKLFF
TRBV7-9	TRBJ2-3	.	CASSLGGLAGKTDTQYF
TRBV12-5	TRBJ1-2	.	CASGSLVGAFYGYTF
TRBV30	TRBJ1-1	few	CAWNPTSRMSEAFF
TRBV5-1	TRBJ1-4	.	CASSLAPGVTNEKLFF
TRBV2	TRBJ2-3	.	CASREGSGTEYTDTQYF
TRBV30	TRBJ1-2	.	CAWSVRGGDGYTF
TRBV5-1	TRBJ2-2	once	CASSPGTSGTGELFF
TRBV23-1	TRBJ2-1	.	CASSQRQGADEQFF
TRBV9	TRBJ2-7	.	CASSSLYSPWEQYF
TRBV6-5	TRBJ1-4	.	CASSHTGQLNEKLFF
TRBV5-1	TRBJ1-5	once	CASSLDLGAQPQHF
TRBV28	TRBJ2-1	.	CASSLLAEEQFF
TRBV6-5	TRBJ2-4	.	CASRKGQGVNIQYF
TRBV2	TRBJ2-7	once	CASSDIAGDYEQYF
TRBV5-5	TRBJ1-4	.	CASSDGNQEKLFF
TRBV28	TRBJ2-7	.	CASSRTSGVSYEQYF
TRBV6-5	TRBJ1-5	.	CASSPGPGENQPQHF
TRBV6-1	TRBJ1-3	.	CASSEARGGLKGNTIYF
TRBV10-1	TRBJ2-2	.	CAGGTSRTGELFF
TRBV15	TRBJ1-1	.	CATSRDRWGSVTEAFF
TRBV28	TRBJ2-1	.	CASSLSYNEQFF
TRBV6-5	TRBJ2-3	.	CASSRTDSTDTQYF
TRBV18	TRBJ2-5	once	CASSPGHSGGGPGTQYF
TRBV19	TRBJ2-1	once	CASSMRTSGSYNEQFF
TRBV2	TRBJ2-5	.	CASSVLLQETQYF
TRBV27	TRBJ2-5	.	CASSLTRDSQETQYF
TRBV27	TRBJ2-2	.	CASRGRVNTGELFF
TRBV7-2	TRBJ2-1	.	CASSLGRAGLEQFF
TRBV19	TRBJ1-5	.	CASSIPSGTGDQPQHF
TRBV6-6	TRBJ2-3	.	CASSSRGGGQYF
TRBV5-1	TRBJ2-7	.	CASSLSVAFGGRRPYEQYF
TRBV28	TRBJ2-5	.	CASSTTRLAETQYF